This T cell receptor (beta chain) emerged from a study of vaccination effects on CD4 cells after COVID-19. General study results and limits: Late post-vaccination, clones induced by infection and those induced by vaccine underwent marked clonal contraction.

Sequencing was performed with immunoSEQ multiplex PCR; in TCRdb, only in-frame clones are kept and a portion is missing. The top ten clones hold approximately 11% of a sample with around 41,000 clones, roughly 79% of them seen once. Sequencing in the ViraFEST assay came after antigen-specific CD4+ T cells had been expanded with viral peptide pools, which were used to stimulate PBMC. The authors isolated CD4+ T cells after roughly 10 days of culture. Vaccinees lacked prior SARS-CoV-2 infection and tested negative for nucleocapsid antibodies. Of note for this clone: Its antigen is unknown.

The CDR3 has 13 residues. Deletions cut 6 bases from V and 0 bases from J, with 8 bases between. CDR1 and CDR2 (germline): MRHNA, SNTAGT. The V gene is TRBV6-4, the J gene TRBJ1-1, with D unclear. Sequencing used CD4+ T cells from PBMCs cultured with SARS-CoV-2 spike peptides, obtained before COVID-19 vaccination. The source of this sequence is a human donor who received a COVID-19 vaccine. The CDR3 DNA is TGTGCCAGCAGCGCCGATTTGAACACTGAAGCTTTCTTT. Protein sequence: CASSADLNTEAFF.